Listed below are T cell receptor beta chains from one sample, sequenced in a study of T cells after posttransplantation cyclophosphamide. Clones were read by immunoSEQ multiplex PCR, and TCRdb kept only the in-frame ones, dropping some. The data show around 22,000 clones, with roughly nine tenths seen just once and 7% to 9.5% held by the top ten. Material: PBMCs, obtained after an allogeneic stem cell transplant with a calcineurin inhibitor and methotrexate. The receptor set was obtained from a female patient aged 45 to 65 who received an allogeneic stem cell transplant from an unrelated donor, was CMV-positive, and had chronic GVHD only. Some T cells may be the graft donor's. CDR3s include the opening cysteine and the closing phenylalanine or tryptophan. The D gene is left open where the match is weak. Size tells how often a clone was seen (once, few, many) or the class of an expanded clone, and some rows leave it out.

TRBJ2-2 | once | TRBV7-6 | . | TGTGCCAGCAGCTTAACCCCGGTGGGAGGACTTAACACCGGGGAGCTGTTTTTT | CASSLTPVGGLNTGELFF
TRBJ1-5 | once | TRBV19 | . | TGTGCCAGTGTTGGTTTATTCGGGTCCAATCAGCCCCAGCATTTT | CASVGLFGSNQPQHF
TRBJ2-5 | . | TRBV6-5 | TRBD2 | TGTGCCAGCAGTTCGGGGGGGCTGAAGACCCAGTACTTC | CASSSGGLKTQYF
TRBJ2-2 | . | TRBV15 | . | TGTGCCACCAGCAGACCTCGGGGGGAGCTGTTTTTT | CATSRPRGELFF
TRBJ2-1 | . | TRBV5-1 | . | TGCGCCAGCAGCCTTCAATACAGGGCGGCCTACAATGAGCAGTTCTTC | CASSLQYRAAYNEQFF
TRBJ1-1 | once | TRBV6-1 | TRBD1 | TGTGCCAGCAGTGCACAGGGGGTTAAGACTGAAGCTTTCTTT | CASSAQGVKTEAFF
TRBJ1-2 | . | TRBV5-4 | . | TGTGCCAGCAGCTTGCTCCGCGTCCTCAACTATGGCTACACCTTC | CASSLLRVLNYGYTF
TRBJ1-1 | . | TRBV5-4 | . | TGTGCCAGCAGCTTGTTGAGGAGGGGTGAAGCTTTCTTT | CASSLLRRGEAFF
TRBJ2-7 | . | TRBV6-4 | TRBD1 | TGTGCCAGCAGCTTGGCACAGGGGGGACCCTACGAGCAGTACTTC | CASSLAQGGPYEQYF
TRBJ2-7 | . | TRBV7-2 | TRBD2 | TGTGCCAGCAGCTTAACTGGCGGGGGGTACTACGAGCAGTACTTC | CASSLTGGGYYEQYF
TRBJ2-3 | . | TRBV18 | . | TGTGCCAGCTCCCCTCGGGGGGATACGCAGTATTTT | CASSPRGDTQYF
TRBJ1-4 | . | TRBV6-5 | . | TGTGCCAGCAGTCAGGGACATACGTATGAAAAACTGTTTTTT | CASSQGHTYEKLFF
TRBJ1-3 | . | TRBV6-1 | TRBD1 | TGTGCCAGCCGGGACAGCTCTGGAAACACCATATATTTT | CASRDSSGNTIYF
TRBJ2-7 | . | TRBV7-2 | . | TGTGCCAGCAGTAACAGAGTCCCCGACGAGCAGTACTTC | CASSNRVPDEQYF
TRBJ1-1 | . | TRBV25-1 | . | TGTGCCAGCAGGGGAGGCATTAGGGCTGAGGCTTTCTTT | CASRGGIRAEAFF
TRBJ2-5 | . | TRBV4-2 | . | TGTGCCAGCAGCCAAGAGCCCGCATCGGGGAGGGAGACCCAGTACTTC | CASSQEPASGRETQYF
TRBJ2-3 | . | TRBV5-4 | TRBD1 | TGTGCCAGCAGCCGAGGGGTGCCGACAGGGGGCGTGGCAGATACGCAGTATTTT | CASSRGVPTGGVADTQYF
TRBJ2-1 | once | TRBV15 | TRBD1 | TGTGCCACCAGCCGGGACAGGGATTACAATGAGCAGTTCTTC | CATSRDRDYNEQFF
TRBJ1-1 | once | TRBV7-2 | . | TGTGCCAGCAGCCAATCTCCGGGGAACACTGAAGCTTTCTTT | CASSQSPGNTEAFF
TRBJ2-2 | . | TRBV10-1 | TRBD1 | TGCGCCAGCAGTGAGTCCTGGACAGGGCCCACCGGGGAGCTGTTTTTT | CASSESWTGPTGELFF
TRBJ2-1 | . | TRBV7-9 | TRBD2 | TGTGCCAGCAGTTCAACTAGCGGCAATGAGCAGTTCTTC | CASSSTSGNEQFF
TRBJ1-2 | . | TRBV2 | . | TGTGCCAGCAGTGACCTACGTAACTATGGCTACACCTTC | CASSDLRNYGYTF
TRBJ2-7 | . | TRBV10-2 | TRBD2 | TGCGCCAGCACGACGTCGGGTAGCGGGTTCTACGAGCAGTACTTC | CASTTSGSGFYEQYF
TRBJ1-1 | once | TRBV28 | . | TGTGCCAGCAGTCTGGCCCGCACGAACACTGAAGCTTTCTTT | CASSLARTNTEAFF
TRBJ2-1 | . | TRBV19 | . | TGTGCCACCTCCCGGATGGGGAGCTTGAGTGAGCAGTTCTTC | CATSRMGSLSEQFF
TRBJ2-1 | . | TRBV7-2 | TRBD2 | TGTGCCAGCAGCCCGGGACTAGCGGACAATGAGCAGTTCTTC | CASSPGLADNEQFF
TRBJ1-2 | . | TRBV29-1 | . | TGCAGCGTTGAGGAGCCGGGGAGAGGCTATGGCTACACCTTC | CSVEEPGRGYGYTF
TRBJ2-7 | . | TRBV10-3 | TRBD2 | TGTGCCATCAGTGTCTATCCCCGCCTTACTAGCGGGAGTATCTACGAGCAGTACTTC | CAISVYPRLTSGSIYEQYF
TRBJ1-5 | . | TRBV10-2 | TRBD1 | TGCGCCACCGGGGGACAGGTGGTTTTCAATCAGCCCCAGCATTTT | CATGGQVVFNQPQHF
TRBJ2-2 | . | TRBV11-3 | . | TGTGCCAGCAGCCCAGGCCCCTCAAAGGGGCACACCGGGGAGCTGTTTTTT | CASSPGPSKGHTGELFF
TRBJ2-2 | . | TRBV27 | . | TGTGCCAGCAGCCCCACGCCGGGAATCGGGGAGCTGTTTTTT | CASSPTPGIGELFF
TRBJ2-7 | . | TRBV7-3 | TRBD2 | TGTGCCAGCAGCTTATATGGCGGGAGTGCGTACGAGCAGTACTTC | CASSLYGGSAYEQYF
TRBJ1-1 | . | TRBV28 | . | TGTGCCAGCAGTCCCCAGGGAGGGAACACTGAAGCTTTCTTT | CASSPQGGNTEAFF
TRBJ2-1 | once | TRBV7-2 | . | TGTGCCAGCAGCTTCATAGGGGCGGCCAATGAGCAGTTCTTC | CASSFIGAANEQFF
TRBJ2-7 | . | TRBV15 | TRBD2 | TGTGCCACCAGCAGAGGACTAGCGGGAACCTCCTACGAGCAGTACTTC | CATSRGLAGTSYEQYF
TRBJ1-2 | . | TRBV4-1 | TRBD1 | TGCGCCAGCAGATACGGGACAGGGGCCAACTATGGCTACACCTTC | CASRYGTGANYGYTF
TRBJ1-3 | . | TRBV28 | . | TGTGCCAGCAGCTCCCCAGGGATCTCTGGAAACACCATATATTTT | CASSSPGISGNTIYF
TRBJ2-3 | . | TRBV9 | . | TGTGCCAGCAGCGTCTCCGGGACTTACTGGGATACGCAGTATTTT | CASSVSGTYWDTQYF
TRBJ2-1 | . | TRBV4-1 | TRBD2 | TGCGCCAGCAGCCAAGAACCAGGGACTAGCGGGAGGGCCGGTGTGTATGAGCAGTTCTTC | CASSQEPGTSGRAGVYEQFF
TRBJ1-2 | . | TRBV4-1 | TRBD1 | TGCGCCAGCAGCCTCCCAGGACAGGGAAGTGGCTACACCTTC | CASSLPGQGSGYTF
TRBJ1-1 | . | TRBV13 | . | TGTGCCAGCAGCTTTGTCGGGGGAGACACTGAAGCTTTCTTT | CASSFVGGDTEAFF
TRBJ2-4 | . | TRBV29-1 | TRBD1 | TGCAGCGCTACTAGGGACAGCCAAGTGCTAGCCAAAAACATTCAGTACTTC | CSATRDSQVLAKNIQYF
TRBJ2-1 | . | TRBV5-1 | TRBD2 | TGCGCCAGCAGGGACAGACTAGCGGACCTCAATGAGCAGTTCTTC | CASRDRLADLNEQFF
TRBJ2-1 | . | TRBV14 | . | TGTGCCAGCAGCCAAGAAGGCGGGGCTATTTACAATGAGCAGTTCTTC | CASSQEGGAIYNEQFF
TRBJ2-7 | . | TRBV5-4 | . | TGTGCCAGCAGCTTGGTATCGACCCGGGGGTACGAGCAGTACTTC | CASSLVSTRGYEQYF
TRBJ1-2 | few | TRBV5-6 | . | TGTGCCAGCAGCGCCAGACAGGAGTTCTATGGCTACACCTTC | CASSARQEFYGYTF
TRBJ1-1 | . | TRBV18 | TRBD1 | TGTGCCAGCTCACCGGGACAGGGGGCCGAAGCTTTCTTT | CASSPGQGAEAFF
TRBJ2-3 | . | TRBV5-8 | . | TGTGCCAGCAGCTTGGCGGGCACAGATACGCAGTATTTT | CASSLAGTDTQYF
TRBJ1-5 | few | TRBV19 | . | TGTGCCAGTAGTATTGGACGGACACAGCCCCAGCATTTT | CASSIGRTQPQHF
TRBJ1-2 | . | TRBV25-1 | TRBD1 | TGTGCCAGCAGTGAATATCGGGGACAGGGGACGCGGCTGGGCTACACCTTC | CASSEYRGQGTRLGYTF
TRBJ2-4 | . | TRBV30 | . | TGTGCCTGGAGTAATAGCCTGGTCAGAGTAAACATTCAGTACTTC | CAWSNSLVRVNIQYF
TRBJ1-3 | few | TRBV7-6 | TRBD1 | TGTGCCAGCAGCCAACGACAGGGGGCGGGAAACACCATATATTTT | CASSQRQGAGNTIYF
TRBJ2-1 | . | TRBV28 | TRBD2 | TGTGCCAGCACCGAAAGCGGGAGAAGGGAGCAGTTCTTC | CASTESGRREQFF
TRBJ2-5 | once | TRBV5-1 | TRBD2 | TGCGCCAGCAGCTCTCTGGCGGGAGAAGAAGAGACCCAGTACTTC | CASSSLAGEEETQYF
TRBJ1-1 | . | TRBV12-2 | . | TGTGCAAGTCGCTACTTTGGCGGACACTGGAACACTGAAGCTTTCTTT | CASRYFGGHWNTEAFF
TRBJ1-5 | . | TRBV6-6 | . | TGTGCCAGCAGCTTCCGGGGAAGCAATCAGCCCCAGCATTTT | CASSFRGSNQPQHF
TRBJ2-1 | . | TRBV5-1 | TRBD2 | TGCGCCAGCAGCCCCGCCCTACTAGCGGGAGGGCCTGGTGAGCAGTTCTTC | CASSPALLAGGPGEQFF
TRBJ2-7 | . | TRBV30 | . | TGTGCCTGGACCGGTGGGGGCTTCTACGAGCAGTACTTC | CAWTGGGFYEQYF
TRBJ2-6 | . | TRBV27 | TRBD1 | TGCGCCTCACGGATTTTGGGACAGGGGAAGTCTGGGGCCAACGTCCTGACTTTC | CASRILGQGKSGANVLTF